These 24 T cell receptor beta chains share one sample of origin, sequenced in a study of CD8+ T cells in alopecia areata. Reverse transcription of extracted RNA yielded cDNA, which provided the sequencing template. Using immunoSEQ multiplex PCR, the repertoire was profiled, and TCRdb retains in-frame clones only, with some absent. This table holds 100,000 to 150,000 clones, roughly 61% found once. The sample in question was CD4+ T cells sorted from blood, obtained at week 0. These receptors were obtained from a human donor with alopecia areata.

The genes are TRBV7-9 and TRBJ2-5; 7 bases are shared with TRBD1. The trim removed 3 bases at V and 2 bases at J, leaving 0 bases unmatched. CDR1 and CDR2 from the germline V gene are SEHNR and FQNEAQ (reference sequence). The CDR3 is made up of 13 amino acids. CDR3 sequence reads: CASSLGQQETQYF. CDR3 nucleotide sequence: TGTGCCAGCAGCTTGGGACAGCAAGAGACCCAGTACTTC.

The chain carries TRBV7-2 and TRBJ1-1; D call uncertain. The CDR3 spans 14 residues. Trimming cost V 5 bases and J 4 bases, with 14 bases left between them. CDR1 and CDR2 (germline): SGHTA, FQGNSA. CDR3 in amino acids: CASSAIGRGTEAFF. DNA of the CDR3: TGTGCCAGCAGCGCCATAGGGCGTGGCACTGAAGCTTTCTTT. The full variable domain, its missing parts supplied by reference TRBV7-2 and TRBJ1-1, is GAGVSQSPSNKVTEKGKDVELRCDPISGHTALYWYRQSLGQGLEFLIYFQGNSAPDKSGLPSDRFSAERTGGSVSTLTIQRTQQEDSAVYLCASSAIGRGTEAFFGQGTRLTVV.

The V and J genes are TRBV19 and TRBJ2-3; either TRBD1 or TRBD2 may fit D (6 bases each). Trimming took off 4 bases at V and 6 bases at J, with 14 bases between the two ends. This CDR3 spans 14 amino acids. Per the germline V gene, CDR1 is LNHDA and CDR2 is SQIVND (reference sequence). Here the CDR3 DNA reads TGTGCCAGTAGTACCCCGGGGGCTTGGGATACGCAGTATTTT. Amino acid sequence: CASSTPGAWDTQYF.

V usage is TRBV18 and J usage is TRBJ2-7, with 10 positions matching TRBD1. The length of the CDR3 is 15 residues. The trim removed 0 bases at V and 4 bases at J, leaving 3 bases unmatched. The germline CDR1 and CDR2 sequences are KGHSH and LQKENI. The CDR3 sequence: CASSPPSGQGYEQYF. The CDR3 DNA reads as TGTGCCAGCTCACCACCTTCGGGACAGGGGTACGAGCAGTACTTC.

This chain uses TRBV4-1 with TRBJ2-5; 10 bases fit TRBD2. J lost 0 bases, V lost 1 base, and 14 bases had no gene match. Germline V lookup: CDR1 MGHRA, CDR2 YSYEKL. This CDR3 has 20 amino acids. The CDR3, as DNA: TGCGCCAGCAGCCAAGTCCGAGAGACGCGGCTAGCGGGAGACCAAGAGACCCAGTACTTC. Protein product: CASSQVRETRLAGDQETQYF.

The chain joins TRBV13 to TRBJ2-5; unclear D gene. The length of the CDR3 is 14 residues. CDR1 is PRHDT, CDR2 FYEKMQ, per germline (reference sequence). V gave up 6 bases and J gave up 9 bases, with 20 bases separating them. DNA of the CDR3: TGTGCCAGCAGTGAAGAATTTCTAAGTGAGGCCCAGTACTTC. Its translation: CASSEEFLSEAQYF.

The chain joins TRBV9 to TRBJ2-3; D uncertain. The V gene lost 4 bases and the J gene lost 3 bases, with 6 bases spanning the gap. Germline CDR1 and CDR2: SGDLS and YYNGEE. The CDR3 runs 12 residues. CDR3 in DNA: TGTGCCAGCAGCCGACAAACAGATACGCAGTATTTT. Encoded protein: CASSRQTDTQYF.

V gene TRBV30 combines with J gene TRBJ2-2; the D gene is possibly TRBD1 (5 bases). V lost 3 bases and J 0 bases, leaving 11 bases between the germline ends. Germline V lookup: CDR1 GTSNPN, CDR2 SVGIG (reference sequence). This CDR3 is built from 15 residues. This CDR3 reads CAWRIDSTNTGELFF. For the CDR3, the DNA is TGTGCCTGGAGAATAGACAGTACGAACACCGGGGAGCTGTTTTTT.

DNA of the CDR3: TGTGCCAGCAGTTTTGAACGCAAAGAGACCCAGTACTTC. Protein: CASSFERKETQYF. The chain combines TRBV28 with TRBJ2-5, with unresolved D. The ends were cut back, 3 bases at V and 3 bases at J, with 8 bases in the middle. Germline CDR1 and CDR2: MDHEN and SYDVKM. This CDR3 comprises 13 residues.

This sequence joins TRBV2 and TRBJ1-5; D not resolved. Trimming removed 6 bases from V and 4 bases from J, with 7 bases in between. Germline CDR1 and CDR2: SNHLY and FYNNEI. The CDR3 runs to 12 residues. This chain's CDR3 is CASRGDNQPQHF. In DNA, the CDR3 is TGTGCCAGCAGGGGCGATAATCAGCCCCAGCATTTT.

The chain combines TRBV7-2 with TRBJ2-3, with D possibly being TRBD1 (5 bases). V lost 4 bases and J lost 0, with 14 bases in between. The CDR3 has 16 amino acids. Per germline, CDR1 SGHTA and CDR2 FQGNSA. This CDR3 reads CASSSPLRGSTDTQYF. Here the CDR3 DNA reads TGTGCCAGCAGCTCCCCCCTAAGGGGAAGCACAGATACGCAGTATTTT.

The V gene is TRBV5-6, the J gene TRBJ1-1; D gene ambiguous. Germline CDR1 and CDR2: SGHDT and YYEEEE. The CDR3 has 14 residues. Trimming shortened V by 0 bases and J by 6 bases, and 12 bases separated the two germline ends. The CDR3, as DNA: TGTGCCAGCAGCTTGGTGGGTAGGAAGTCTGAAGCTTTCTTT. Its translation: CASSLVGRKSEAFF.

The chain recombines TRBV2 with TRBJ2-7; 8 bases are a match to TRBD1. The J segment lost 3 bases and the V segment lost 6 bases, leaving 1 base of the junction unmatched. CDR3 length: 12 residues. Looked up from germline, CDR1 is SNHLY and CDR2 is FYNNEI. The CDR3 coding sequence is TGTGCCAGCAGCGACAGGGGCTACGAGCAGTACTTC. Protein product: CASSDRGYEQYF.

The CDR3 is CASSFPQDIGSNQPQHF. The CDR3 DNA reads as TGTGCCAGTAGTTTTCCGCAGGATATTGGGAGCAATCAGCCCCAGCATTTT. The chain couples TRBV19 to TRBJ1-5; no reliable D call. CDR1 and CDR2 (germline): LNHDA, SQIVND (reference sequence). The length of the CDR3 is 17 residues. Trimming cost V 5 bases and J 1 base, with 18 bases left between them.

The chain has TRBV4-2 and TRBJ2-3, with 7 nucleotides matching TRBD1. This CDR3 comprises 15 residues. In germline, CDR1 is LGHNA, CDR2 YNFKEQ. The V and J ends lost 1 base and 1 base, in that order; junction bases with no gene match: 2. This CDR3 reads CASSQVGQGTDTQYF. The CDR3 coding sequence is TGTGCCAGCAGCCAAGTCGGACAGGGCACAGATACGCAGTATTTT.

V is TRBV28 and J is TRBJ1-1; 10 bases agree with TRBD1. CDR1 MDHEN and CDR2 SYDVKM come from the germline V gene. The CDR3 extends over 14 amino acids. J lost 8 bases, V lost 6 bases, and 9 bases had no gene match. The CDR3 sequence is CASSPPDRGREAFF. As DNA, the CDR3 is TGTGCCAGCAGCCCCCCCGACAGGGGGCGGGAAGCTTTCTTT.

The chain recombines TRBV5-4 with TRBJ2-5; 8 bases map to TRBD1. Germline V CDR1 and CDR2: SGHNT, YYREEE (reference sequence). The CDR3 loop spans 13 amino acids. The ends lost 3 bases at V and 5 bases at J; junction bases unmatched: 3. The CDR3 coding sequence is TGTGCCAGCAGCTCAGGGGGCCGGGAGACCCAGTACTTC. Its protein product is CASSSGGRETQYF.

This chain joins TRBV2 and TRBJ1-1; TRBD1 agrees at 9 bases. The CDR3 is made up of 15 amino acids. Germline lookup yields CDR1 SNHLY and CDR2 FYNNEI. Unmatched junction bases numbered 17, after V lost 7 bases and J lost 11 bases. The CDR3 protein is CASKGGRWTGERAFF. The DNA of the CDR3 is TGTGCCAGCAAAGGAGGACGCTGGACAGGGGAAAGGGCTTTCTTT.

The chain uses TRBV10-3 and TRBJ2-2; D gene unclear. The CDR3 is made up of 15 amino acids. V was trimmed by 0 bases and J by 1 base, leaving 6 bases between them. Per germline, CDR1 ENHRY and CDR2 SYGVKD. CDR3 amino acids: CAISESNRNTGELFF. The CDR3 DNA reads as TGTGCCATCAGTGAGTCGAACCGGAACACCGGGGAGCTGTTTTTT.

The sample holds a few counts of this clone. V usage is TRBV4-3 and J usage is TRBJ2-7; the D is unclear. The germline V gene encodes CDR1 LGHNA and CDR2 YSLEER. Trimming removed 1 base from V and 4 bases from J, with 8 bases in between. The CDR3 contains 13 residues. CDR3: CASSQGLGYEQYF. CDR3 DNA: TGCGCCAGCAGCCAAGGGCTGGGTTACGAGCAGTACTTC.

The chain employs TRBV14 and TRBJ2-1; 9 bases fit TRBD1. From germline, CDR1 is SGHDN and CDR2 FVKESK. The CDR3 has 14 residues. The ends lost 3 bases at V and 10 bases at J; junction bases unmatched: 7. Here the CDR3 reads CASSQRTGAREQFF. The CDR3, as DNA: TGTGCCAGCAGCCAGAGGACAGGGGCGCGGGAGCAGTTCTTC.

J is TRBJ2-2 and V is TRBV6-1; unclear D gene. In germline, CDR1 is MNHNS, CDR2 SASEGT. This CDR3 is built from 13 residues. V was pared by 1 base and J by 4 bases, with 4 bases between. For the CDR3, the DNA is TGTGCCAGCAGTGAAGTGAGCACCGGGGAGCTGTTTTTT. Protein: CASSEVSTGELFF.

This clone has just a few counts. The V call is TRBV2, the J call TRBJ1-4; D unresolved. V was clipped by 6 bases and J by 7 bases, with 9 bases between them. Germline CDR1 SNHLY, CDR2 FYNNEI. CDR3 length: 12 residues. The CDR3 sequence: CASRVVGEKLFF. The CDR3 DNA sequence: TGTGCCAGCAGGGTCGTTGGTGAAAAACTGTTTTTT.

The chain employs TRBV27 and TRBJ2-3; the D call may be TRBD1 or TRBD2 (5 bases each). Per germline, CDR1 MNHEY and CDR2 SMNVEV (reference sequence). CDR3 length: 15 residues. Trimming took off 5 bases at V and 1 base at J, with 13 bases between the two ends. The chain's CDR3 is CASSHTGTRTDTQYF. Written as DNA, the CDR3 is TGTGCCAGCAGTCATACCGGGACCCGCACAGATACGCAGTATTTT.